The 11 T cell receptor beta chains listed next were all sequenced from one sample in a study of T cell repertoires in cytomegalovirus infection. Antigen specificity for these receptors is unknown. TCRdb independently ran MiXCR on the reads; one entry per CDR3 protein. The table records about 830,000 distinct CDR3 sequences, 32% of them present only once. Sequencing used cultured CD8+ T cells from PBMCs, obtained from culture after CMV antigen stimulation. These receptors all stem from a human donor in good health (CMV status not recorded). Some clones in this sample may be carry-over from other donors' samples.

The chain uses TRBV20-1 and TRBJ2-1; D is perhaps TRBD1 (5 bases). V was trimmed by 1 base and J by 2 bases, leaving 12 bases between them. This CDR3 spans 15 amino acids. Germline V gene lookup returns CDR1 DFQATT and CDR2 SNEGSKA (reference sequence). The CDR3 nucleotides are TGCAGTGCTAGAGGTAGCAGACAGACCTACAATGAGCAGTTCTTC. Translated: CSARGSRQTYNEQFF.

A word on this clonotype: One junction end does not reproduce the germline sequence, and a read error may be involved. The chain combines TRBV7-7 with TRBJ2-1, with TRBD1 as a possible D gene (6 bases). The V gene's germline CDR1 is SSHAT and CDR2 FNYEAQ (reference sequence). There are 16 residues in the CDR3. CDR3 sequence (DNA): TGTGCTAGCAGCCAGAGGGATGTGCAGGGGAGTGGTGAGCAGTTCTTC. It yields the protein CASSQRDVQGSGEQFF.

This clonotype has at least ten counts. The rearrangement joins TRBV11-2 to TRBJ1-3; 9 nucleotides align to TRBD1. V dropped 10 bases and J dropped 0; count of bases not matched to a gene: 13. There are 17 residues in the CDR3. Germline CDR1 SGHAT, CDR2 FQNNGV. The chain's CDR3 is CATRGTGRLTSGNTIYF. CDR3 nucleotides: TGTGCCACCCGCGGGACAGGGCGTCTTACCTCTGGAAACACCATATATTTT.

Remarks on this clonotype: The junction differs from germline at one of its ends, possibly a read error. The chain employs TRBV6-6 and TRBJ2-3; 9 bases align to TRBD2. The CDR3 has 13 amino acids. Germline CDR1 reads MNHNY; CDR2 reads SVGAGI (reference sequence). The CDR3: CASSHWTSETSFF. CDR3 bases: TGTGCCAGCAGTCATTGGACTAGCGAAACCTCCTTTTTT.

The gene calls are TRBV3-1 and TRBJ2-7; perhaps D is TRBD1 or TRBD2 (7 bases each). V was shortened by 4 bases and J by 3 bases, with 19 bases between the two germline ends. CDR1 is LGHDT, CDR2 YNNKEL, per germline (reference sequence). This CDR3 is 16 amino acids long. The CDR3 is CASSPSGGAMSYEQYV. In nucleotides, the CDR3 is TGTGCCAGCAGCCCTTCAGGGGGGGCGATGAGCTACGAGCAGTACGTC.

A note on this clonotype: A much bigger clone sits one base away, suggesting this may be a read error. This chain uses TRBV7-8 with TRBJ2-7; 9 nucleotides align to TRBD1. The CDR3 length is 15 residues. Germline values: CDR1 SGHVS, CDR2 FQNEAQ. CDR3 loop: CANSSGTGLFYEQYV. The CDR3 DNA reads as TGTGCCAACAGCTCCGGGACAGGGTTATTCTACGAGCAGTACGTC.

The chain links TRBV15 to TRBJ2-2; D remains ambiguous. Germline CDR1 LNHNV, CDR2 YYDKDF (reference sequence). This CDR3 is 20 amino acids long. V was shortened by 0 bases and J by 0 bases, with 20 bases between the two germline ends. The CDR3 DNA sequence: TGTGCCACCAGCAGAGAGTTCCAGTCAATAAGACTCGCGAACACCGGGGAGCTGTTTTTT. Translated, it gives CATSREFQSIRLANTGELFF.

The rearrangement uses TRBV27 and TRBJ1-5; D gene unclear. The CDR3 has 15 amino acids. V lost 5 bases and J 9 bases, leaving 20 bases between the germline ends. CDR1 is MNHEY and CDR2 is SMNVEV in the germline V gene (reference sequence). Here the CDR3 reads CASSLSGRPERPQHF. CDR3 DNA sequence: TGTGCCAGCAGTCTCTCAGGACGGCCGGAGAGGCCCCAGCATTTT.

The CDR3 reads CASSLYGGNYGYTF. The DNA of the CDR3 is TGTGCCAGCAGCCTATACGGAGGCAACTATGGCTACACCTTC. The chain uses TRBV7-9 and TRBJ1-2; D is ambiguous. Germline V lookup: CDR1 SEHNR, CDR2 FQNEAQ (reference sequence). The CDR3 consists of 14 residues. V gave up 5 bases and J gave up 2 bases, with 12 bases separating them.

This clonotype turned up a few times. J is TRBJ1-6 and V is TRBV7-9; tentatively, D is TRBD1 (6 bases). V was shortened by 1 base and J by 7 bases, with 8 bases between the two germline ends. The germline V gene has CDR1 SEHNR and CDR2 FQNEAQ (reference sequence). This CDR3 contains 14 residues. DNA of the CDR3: TGTGCCAGCAGCTTAGAAGGACAGAATTCACCCCTCCACTTT. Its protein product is CASSLEGQNSPLHF. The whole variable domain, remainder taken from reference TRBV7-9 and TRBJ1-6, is DTGVSQNPRHKITKRGQNVTFRCDPISEHNRLYWYRQTLGQGPEFLTYFQNEAQLEKSRLLSDRFSAERPKGSFSTLEIQRTEQGDSAMYLCASSLEGQNSPLHFGNGTRLTVT.

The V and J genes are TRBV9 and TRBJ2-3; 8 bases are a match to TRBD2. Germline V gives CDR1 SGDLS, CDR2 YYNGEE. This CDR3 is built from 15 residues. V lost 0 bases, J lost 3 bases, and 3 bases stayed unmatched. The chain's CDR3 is CASSVVGGVTDTQYF. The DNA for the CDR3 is TGTGCCAGCAGCGTAGTCGGGGGGGTAACAGATACGCAGTATTTT. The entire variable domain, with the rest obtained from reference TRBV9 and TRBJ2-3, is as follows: DSGVTQTPKHLITATGQRVTLRCSPRSGDLSVYWYQQSLDQGLQFLIQYYNGEERAKGNILERFSAQQFPDLHSELNLSSLELGDSALYFCASSVVGGVTDTQYFGPGTRLTVL.